The clone carrying this T cell receptor (beta chain) was observed at least ten times. This entry belongs to a study of T cell repertoires in cytomegalovirus infection. Germline CDR1 is SNHLY and CDR2 is FYNNEI. The CDR3 totals 14 residues. Trimming shortened V by 5 bases and J by 4 bases, and 14 bases separated the two germline ends. TCRdb recomputed calls from the reads with MiXCR, one row per CDR3 protein. The data hold almost 500,000 distinct CDR3 sequences, with roughly 10% observed a single time. The gene calls are TRBV2 and TRBJ1-2, with D perhaps matching TRBD1 (5 bases). The clonotype comes from a human donor in good health (CMV status not recorded). Some clones in this sample may be carry-over from other donors' samples. The material sequenced was PBMCs. The CDR3 bases are TGTGCCAGCAGTATGCAGGGCGTGCGCTATGGCTACACCTTC. It yields the protein CASSMQGVRYGYTF. The full variable domain, completed using reference TRBV2 and TRBJ1-2, is EPEVTQTPSHQVTQMGQEVILRCVPISNHLYFYWYRQILGQKVEFLVSFYNNEISEKSEIFDDQFSVERPDGSNFTLKIRSTKLEDSAMYFCASSMQGVRYGYTFGSGTRLTVV.